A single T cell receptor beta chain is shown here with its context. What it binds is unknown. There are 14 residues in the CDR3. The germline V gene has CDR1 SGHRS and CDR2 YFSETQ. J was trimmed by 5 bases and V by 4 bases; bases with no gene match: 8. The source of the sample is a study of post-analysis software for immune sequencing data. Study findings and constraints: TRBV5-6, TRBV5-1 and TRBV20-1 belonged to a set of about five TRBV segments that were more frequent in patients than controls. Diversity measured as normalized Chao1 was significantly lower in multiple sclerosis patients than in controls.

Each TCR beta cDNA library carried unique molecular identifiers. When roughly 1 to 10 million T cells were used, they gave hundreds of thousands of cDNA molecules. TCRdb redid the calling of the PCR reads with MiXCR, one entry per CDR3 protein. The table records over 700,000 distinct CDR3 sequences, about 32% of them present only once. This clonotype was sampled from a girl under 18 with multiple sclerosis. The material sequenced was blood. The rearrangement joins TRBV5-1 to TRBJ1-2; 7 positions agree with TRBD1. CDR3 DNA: TGCGCCAGCAGCCACATTGGGACAGATTATGGCTACACCTTC. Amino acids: CASSHIGTDYGYTF.